A single sample is the source of the 30 T cell receptor beta chains below, sequenced in a study of CD8+CD57+ T cells in acquired aplastic anemia. Template material for TCR beta VDJ and CDR3 profiling consisted of genomic DNA. TCRdb processed the reads anew with MiXCR; each CDR3 protein has one entry. Here the sample spans 150,000 to 200,000 distinct CDR3 sequences, around 48% being singletons. Sequenced patients had shown CD8+CD57+ cell expansion by flow cytometry. The sequencing input was sorted CD4+, CD8+, or CD8+CD57+ T cells (not recorded which) from PBMCs. The source of these receptors is a human donor with aplastic anemia.

This chain joins TRBV10-2 and TRBJ2-7, with 10 bases aligning to TRBD1. The trim removed 6 bases at V and 5 bases at J, leaving 7 bases unmatched. Germline V gene lookup returns CDR1 WSHSY and CDR2 SAAADI. The CDR3 runs 14 residues. The CDR3, as DNA: TGCGCCAGCAGAGATTGGGACAGGGGACACGAGCAGTACTTC. Translation gives CASRDWDRGHEQYF.

This clonotype was found many times. The chain couples TRBV4-1 to TRBJ2-7; D may be TRBD2 (6 bases). The CDR3 length is 17 residues. The V end was cut by 1 base, the J end by 1 base, with 17 bases between. Germline-derived CDR1 and CDR2 are MGHRA and YSYEKL. CDR3 in DNA: TGCGCCAGCAGCCAAGGGGGGGTGGCGCGCGTATCCTACGAGCAGTACTTC. This gives the protein CASSQGGVARVSYEQYF.

This clonotype was observed at least ten times. The chain is built from TRBV20-1 and TRBJ2-3; TRBD1 matches 8 bases. CDR3 size: 13 residues. Per the germline V gene, CDR1 is DFQATT and CDR2 is SNEGSKA (reference sequence). With 4 bases clipped from V and 5 bases from J, the junction kept 5 bases outside the gene matches. Here the CDR3 DNA reads TGCAGTGCTATCGGGACAGGCCAAGATACGCAGTATTTT. Residues: CSAIGTGQDTQYF.

This clonotype appeared many times. V is TRBV28 and J is TRBJ1-2; maybe TRBD1 (6 bases). The CDR3 totals 12 residues. Germline CDR1 is MDHEN and CDR2 is SYDVKM. V was cut by 7 bases and J by 5 bases, with 11 bases left in between. The CDR3: CASTEGEYGYTF. The CDR3 nucleotides are TGTGCCAGCACAGAGGGGGAATATGGCTACACCTTC.

This clonotype was seen at least ten times. The rearrangement links TRBV5-1 to TRBJ2-6; D is ambiguous. The CDR3 is made up of 16 amino acids. CDR1 and CDR2 from the germline V gene are SGHRS and YFSETQ. V lost 2 bases, J lost 0 bases, and 9 bases lay in between. As DNA, the CDR3 is TGCGCCAGCAGCTTCCAGGCGGTCTCTGGGGCCAACGTCCTGACTTTC. This codes for CASSFQAVSGANVLTF. Full variable domain (remainder filled in from reference TRBV5-1 and TRBJ2-6): KAGVTQTPRYLIKTRGQQVTLSCSPISGHRSVSWYQQTPGQGLQFLFEYFSETQRNKGNFPGRFSGRQFSNSRSEMNVSTLELGDSALYLCASSFQAVSGANVLTFGAGSRLTVL.

This clonotype showed up many times. One junction end does not reproduce the germline sequence, and a read error may be involved. The gene calls are TRBV7-7 and TRBJ2-5; D gene uncertain. Germline V gives CDR1 SSHAT, CDR2 FNYEAQ (reference sequence). The CDR3 has 13 amino acids. The CDR3 region is CASSSERQETQYF. CDR3 sequence (DNA): TGTGCTAGCAGCTCAGAGCGCCAAGAGACCCAGTACTTC.

This chain uses TRBV19 with TRBJ1-2; D uncertain. This CDR3 is 13 amino acids long. V dropped 4 bases and J dropped 2 bases, with 8 bases sitting between them. In germline, CDR1 is LNHDA, CDR2 SQIVND (reference sequence). CDR3 sequence (DNA): TGTGCCAGTAGTAAACGGCCCAACTATGGCTACACCTTC. Translation: CASSKRPNYGYTF.

This sequence joins TRBV11-2 and TRBJ1-2; D is unresolved. V lost 2 bases, J lost 7 bases, and 20 bases lay in between. The CDR3 runs 16 residues. The germline gives CDR1 SGHAT, CDR2 FQNNGV. The CDR3 is CASSLLGSGTLGGYTF. The CDR3 DNA is TGTGCCAGCAGCTTATTGGGTAGCGGCACACTTGGTGGCTACACCTTC.

This clonotype was counted a few times. This rearrangement joins TRBV6-5 to TRBJ2-1; D is possibly TRBD1 or TRBD2 (5 bases each). This CDR3 spans 15 amino acids. The germline V gene encodes CDR1 MNHEY and CDR2 SVGAGI. V lost 4 bases, J lost 13 bases, and 23 bases lay in between. This chain's CDR3 is CASSSVPGPPREQFF. The CDR3 DNA reads as TGTGCCAGCAGTTCCGTCCCGGGACCCCCGAGGGAACAGTTCTTC.

Points on this clonotype: A much larger clone is a single base away; this may be a read error. No conserved phenylalanine or tryptophan ends this CDR3, so it is likely a read error. The V call is TRBV5-5, the J call TRBJ2-7; 10 nucleotides line up with TRBD2. Germline CDR1 and CDR2: SGHKS and YYEKEE (reference sequence). V dropped 3 bases and J dropped 4; count of bases not matched to a gene: 1. This CDR3 comprises 13 residues. The CDR3 here is CASSSAGGYEQYL. The CDR3 coding sequence is TGTGCCAGCAGCTCAGCGGGGGGGTACGAGCAGTACCTC.

Regarding this clonotype: This sequence may be a read error, since a much larger clone differs from it by one base. This chain joins TRBV9 and TRBJ2-1; D remains ambiguous. This CDR3 region has 15 residues. Germline loops: CDR1 SGDLS, CDR2 YYNGEE. The V and J ends lost 2 bases and 6 bases respectively, with 15 bases between them. In nucleotides, the CDR3 is TGTGCCAGCAGCGTGCAGGAGAGACTGTGCAATGAGCAGTTCTTC. This gives the protein CASSVQERLCNEQFF.

This clonotype showed up many times. The chain has TRBV7-3 and TRBJ1-2; a possible D gene is TRBD1 (6 bases). CDR1 and CDR2 from the germline V gene are SGHTA and FQGTGA. The CDR3 sequence is 17 residues long. V was cut by 5 bases and J by 4 bases, with 23 bases left in between. The CDR3 protein is CASSAQSTGGQGYGYTF. CDR3 sequence (DNA): TGTGCCAGCAGCGCCCAATCAACCGGGGGGCAGGGCTATGGCTACACCTTC. Filled out from reference TRBV7-3 and TRBJ1-2, the complete variable domain reads GAGVSQTPSNKVTEKGKYVELRCDPISGHTALYWYRQSLGQGPEFLIYFQGTGAADDSGLPNDRFFAVRPEGSVSTLKIQRTERGDSAVYLCASSAQSTGGQGYGYTFGSGTRLTVV.

As to this clonotype: A much larger clone is a single base away; this may be a read error. The chain carries TRBV11-1 and TRBJ1-2; D call uncertain. Germline V gives CDR1 SGHAT, CDR2 FQDESV (reference sequence). This CDR3 has 16 residues. The V and J ends lost 4 bases and 4 bases respectively, with 19 bases between them. CDR3 DNA: TGTGCCAGCAGCTCCCTGGAGGCCGTCCTAAGCTATGGCTACACCTTC. Encoded protein: CASSSLEAVLSYGYTF.

This clonotype was found many times. This chain joins TRBV3-1 and TRBJ1-2, with D hard to call. V dropped 8 bases and J dropped 2 bases, with 12 bases sitting between them. Germline V gene sequence: CDR1 LGHDT, CDR2 YNNKEL (reference sequence). CDR3 length: 13 amino acids. The CDR3 DNA is TGTGCCAGCGGGCAGGCCGTCAACTATGGCTACACCTTC. Amino acids: CASGQAVNYGYTF.

This clonotype was observed many times. The chain uses TRBV29-1 and TRBJ1-1, with a weak D call TRBD1 (6 bases). The CDR3 has 15 amino acids. The V end was cut by 5 bases, the J end by 1 base, with 17 bases between. The germline V gene has CDR1 SQVTM and CDR2 ANQGSEA. CDR3 sequence: CSVTFSVGANTEAFF. CDR3 nucleotides: TGCAGCGTTACATTCTCGGTGGGGGCGAACACTGAAGCTTTCTTT. Full variable domain (missing parts from reference TRBV29-1 and TRBJ1-1): SAVISQKPSRDICQRGTSLTIQCQVDSQVTMMFWYRQQPGQSLTLIATANQGSEATYESGFVIDKFPISRPNLTFSTLTVSNMSPEDSSIYLCSVTFSVGANTEAFFGQGTRLTVV.

This clonotype was seen at least ten times. This rearrangement joins TRBV9 to TRBJ1-5, with D uncertain. The germline V and J ends were trimmed by 0 bases and 0 bases, with 7 bases remaining between them. The CDR3 has 15 amino acids. The V gene's germline CDR1 is SGDLS and CDR2 YYNGEE. DNA of the CDR3: TGTGCCAGCAGCGTAGATGGGATTAGCAATCAGCCCCAGCATTTT. Protein product: CASSVDGISNQPQHF.

CDR3 region: CSARRTGGSNQPQHF. CDR3 nucleotide sequence: TGCAGTGCCAGAAGGACAGGCGGTAGCAATCAGCCCCAGCATTTT. The J gene is TRBJ1-5, the V gene TRBV20-1; 7 bases are a match to TRBD1. With V trimmed by 6 bases and J by 0 bases, 8 bases remained unmatched. The germline CDR1 and CDR2 sequences are DFQATT and SNEGSKA (reference sequence). This CDR3 region has 15 residues.

This clonotype has ten or more counts. The rearrangement uses TRBV5-1 and TRBJ2-6; D gene uncertain. V gave up 4 bases and J gave up 4 bases, with 6 bases separating them. The CDR3 extends over 13 amino acids. Germline CDR1 SGHRS, CDR2 YFSETQ. In DNA form, the CDR3 reads TGCGCCAGCAGCCCGGAAGGGGCCAACGTCCTGACTTTC. Encoded protein: CASSPEGANVLTF. The full variable domain, its missing parts supplied by reference TRBV5-1 and TRBJ2-6, is KAGVTQTPRYLIKTRGQQVTLSCSPISGHRSVSWYQQTPGQGLQFLFEYFSETQRNKGNFPGRFSGRQFSNSRSEMNVSTLELGDSALYLCASSPEGANVLTFGAGSRLTVL.

V gene TRBV5-1 combines with J gene TRBJ2-1; D is possibly TRBD1 (6 bases). Germline V CDR1 and CDR2: SGHRS, YFSETQ. Trimming shortened V by 2 bases and J by 5 bases, and 11 bases separated the two germline ends. CDR3 length: 14 residues. The CDR3 here is CASSLGQPDNEQFF. The CDR3 bases are TGCGCCAGCAGCTTAGGACAGCCTGACAATGAGCAGTTCTTC.

The V gene is TRBV29-1, the J gene TRBJ2-1; D call uncertain. This CDR3 has 13 amino acids. The germline V gene encodes CDR1 SQVTM and CDR2 ANQGSEA. V was clipped by 5 bases and J by 1 base, with 9 bases between them. The CDR3 loop is CSVTLVSYNEQFF. DNA of the CDR3: TGCAGCGTTACACTCGTATCCTACAATGAGCAGTTCTTC.

The chain combines TRBV15 with TRBJ1-6; possible D gene TRBD1, 5 bases. Trimming took off 0 bases at V and 9 bases at J, with 15 bases between the two ends. The CDR3 consists of 16 residues. CDR1 is LNHNV, CDR2 YYDKDF, per germline (reference sequence). In DNA form, the CDR3 reads TGTGCCACCAGCAGAGATAAGGGGTTCCTAACTTCACCCCTCCACTTT. Translated, it gives CATSRDKGFLTSPLHF.

This clonotype was seen many times. The gene calls are TRBV5-1 and TRBJ2-1; D gene ambiguous. The CDR3 totals 16 residues. Germline values: CDR1 SGHRS, CDR2 YFSETQ. Trimming removed 0 bases from V and 6 bases from J, with 16 bases in between. CDR3 sequence: CASSLDRRVQANEQFF. The CDR3 DNA reads TGCGCCAGCAGCTTGGACCGAAGGGTGCAAGCCAATGAGCAGTTCTTC.

This clonotype appeared a few times. This chain joins TRBV5-5 and TRBJ1-5; D perhaps matches TRBD1 (5 bases). CDR3 length equals 16 residues. The germline V gene has CDR1 SGHKS and CDR2 YYEKEE (reference sequence). Trimming shortened V by 0 bases and J by 0 bases, and 10 bases separated the two germline ends. This CDR3 is CASSLGVGGSNQPQHF. The DNA for the CDR3 is TGTGCCAGCAGCTTGGGGGTCGGGGGTAGCAATCAGCCCCAGCATTTT.

This clonotype is a singleton in its sample. This chain uses TRBV7-7 with TRBJ2-2; no clear D. The germline V gene has CDR1 SSHAT and CDR2 FNYEAQ (reference sequence). Deletions cut 0 bases from V and 6 bases from J, with 5 bases between. This CDR3 contains 13 residues. The DNA for the CDR3 is TGTGCCAGCAGCTTAGCGCCCTCCGGGGAGCTGTTTTTT. This sequence encodes CASSLAPSGELFF.

This clonotype was observed a few times. The genes are TRBV20-1 and TRBJ2-3; D is undetermined. Germline V gene data show CDR1 as DFQATT and CDR2 as SNEGSKA (reference sequence). CDR3 length: 12 amino acids. The V end was cut by 2 bases, the J end by 1 base, with 4 bases between. Here the CDR3 reads CSARQGTDTQYF. Here the CDR3 DNA reads TGCAGTGCTAGACAGGGCACAGATACGCAGTATTTT.

The chain uses TRBV19 and TRBJ1-2; D uncertain. CDR1 LNHDA and CDR2 SQIVND come from the germline V gene (reference sequence). V was cut by 3 bases and J by 4 bases, with 3 bases left in between. The CDR3 has 11 residues. The CDR3 DNA sequence: TGTGCCAGTAGTATGGGCTATGGCTACACCTTC. The encoded protein is CASSMGYGYTF.

V gene TRBV10-3 combines with J gene TRBJ1-2; tentatively, D is TRBD1 (5 bases). With 1 base removed from V and 1 base from J, the gap between germline ends came to 13 bases. The CDR3 runs 16 residues. The germline V gene has CDR1 ENHRY and CDR2 SYGVKD. Here the CDR3 reads CAISEYTGVLNYGYTF. CDR3 sequence (DNA): TGTGCCATCAGTGAGTACACAGGCGTCCTTAACTATGGCTACACCTTC.

In this sample, this clonotype turned up many times. DNA for the CDR3: TGTGCCAGCAGCTTTGGGACTAGCGGGGGGGTATACGAGCAGTACTTC. Its protein product is CASSFGTSGGVYEQYF. The chain has TRBV7-8 and TRBJ2-7, with 16 bases that match TRBD2. With 3 bases clipped from V and 4 bases from J, the junction kept 3 bases outside the gene matches. This CDR3 has 16 residues. From germline, CDR1 is SGHVS and CDR2 FQNEAQ.

This clonotype was seen repeatedly, ten times or more. This rearrangement joins TRBV6-2 or TRBV6-3 to TRBJ2-2; D not certain. The CDR3 is 12 residues long. From germline, CDR1 is MNHEY and CDR2 SVGEGT. Trimming cost V 3 bases and J 8 bases, with 7 bases left between them. CDR3 coding DNA: TGTGCCAGCAGTTATAAGGGAGGGGAGCTGTTTTTT. Amino acid sequence: CASSYKGGELFF.

CDR3: CAISESRTVTGANVLTF. The CDR3 bases are TGTGCCATCAGTGAGTCCAGGACAGTAACTGGGGCCAACGTCCTGACTTTC. The V call is TRBV10-3, the J call TRBJ2-6; TRBD1 might be the D (6 bases). The germline V gene has CDR1 ENHRY and CDR2 SYGVKD. V gave up 0 bases and J gave up 2 bases, with 11 bases separating them. This CDR3 region has 17 residues.